The rows below give T cell receptor beta chains drawn from one sample of a study of T cells in Graves' hyperthyroidism and ophthalmopathy. MiXCR, run by TCRdb on the multiplex PCR reads, gives a single entry per CDR3 protein. This table holds 530,000 or so distinct CDR3 sequences, approximately 24% found once. Sequencing was done on a sample of blood. The receptors originated from a woman in her 30s with Graves' ophthalmopathy. Both conserved end residues are part of each CDR3. D genes are given only for firm matches. The listing skips clone size in some rows; elsewhere it reads once, few, many or a size class.

.	TRBV2	.	TRBJ1-5	CASSMTRDGQPQHF	TGTGCCAGCAGCATGACAAGGGATGGGCAGCCCCAGCATTTT
.	TRBV27	many	TRBJ1-2	CASSQGIRGYGYTF	TGTGCCAGCAGTCAAGGAATTAGGGGATATGGCTACACCTTC
TRBD2	TRBV11-2	.	TRBJ2-7	CASSPGGGRSF	TGTGCCAGCAGCCCGGGGGGAGGGCGGTCCTTC
TRBD1	TRBV2	.	TRBJ1-2	CASLPPRDRGLSLGGYTF	TGTGCCAGCCTCCCCCCCCGGGACAGGGGCCTCTCACTGGGTGGCTACACCTTC
.	TRBV6-1	.	TRBJ2-6	CASSEEVSGANVLTF	TGTGCCAGCAGTGAAGAGGTCTCTGGGGCCAACGTCCTGACTTTC
.	TRBV6-4	many	TRBJ2-6	CASSPPSGRSSGANVLTF	TGTGCCAGCAGCCCACCATCGGGACGGAGCTCTGGGGCCAACGTCCTGACTTTC
TRBD1	TRBV2	.	TRBJ2-2	CASSEADAYRGPPSTGELFF	TGTGCCAGCAGTGAAGCGGATGCGTACAGGGGGCCCCCGAGCACCGGGGAGCTGTTTTTT
.	TRBV20-1	many	TRBJ1-2	CSARGQSSGYGYTF	TGCAGTGCTAGAGGACAGTCTTCTGGCTATGGCTACACCTTC
.	TRBV7-8	many	TRBJ1-2	CASSLQRDVWENYGYTF	TGTGCCAGCAGCTTACAGCGTGACGTCTGGGAAAACTATGGCTACACCTTC
TRBD1	TRBV5-5	.	TRBJ2-5	CASSKGQQETQYF	TGTGCCAGCAGCAAGGGACAGCAAGAGACCCAGTACTTC
TRBD1	TRBV24-1	many	TRBJ1-1	CATSDDGQGRTEAFF	TGTGCCACCAGTGATGATGGACAGGGTCGCACTGAAGCTTTCTTT
TRBD1	TRBV7-9	many	TRBJ1-1	CASSANRGGYTEAFF	TGTGCCAGCAGCGCCAACAGGGGGGGATACACTGAAGCTTTCTTT
.	TRBV6-1	.	TRBJ2-5	CASSVSRGFQETQYF	TGTGCCAGCAGTGTTTCCCGGGGATTTCAAGAGACCCAGTACTTC
.	TRBV28	few	TRBJ1-2	CASSNAGVIVDGYTF	TGTGCCAGCAGCAACGCAGGGGTGATTGTTGATGGCTACACCTTC
TRBD1	TRBV7-3	.	TRBJ2-2	CASSLTGDREYGELFF	TGTGCCAGCAGCTTAACTGGGGACAGGGAATACGGGGAGCTGTTTTTT
TRBD1	TRBV6-1	many	TRBJ2-7	CASRKTGEGSYGQYF	TGTGCCAGCAGGAAAACAGGGGAAGGCTCCTACGGGCAGTACTTC
.	TRBV12-3/TRBV12-4	few	TRBJ1-1	CASSLIGVTEAFF	TGTGCCAGCAGTTTGATCGGGGTCACTGAAGCTTTCTTT
.	TRBV7-8	many	TRBJ2-6	CASSGRDPTGANVLTF	TGTGCCAGCAGCGGACGCGATCCGACTGGGGCCAACGTCCTGACTTTC
.	TRBV20-1	many	TRBJ1-5	CIPKGGEGNQPQHF	TGCATCCCTAAAGGGGGGGAAGGCAATCAGCCCCAGCATTTT
.	TRBV12-3/TRBV12-4	many	TRBJ1-1	CASSFYVNTEAFF	TGTGCCAGCAGTTTCTATGTGAACACTGAAGCTTTCTTT
.	TRBV6-2/TRBV6-3	.	TRBJ1-1	CASSYGGFRIQMNTEAFF	TGTGCCAGCAGTTACGGGGGGTTTCGGATCCAGATGAACACTGAAGCTTTCTTT
.	TRBV10-2	few	TRBJ2-2	CASSDRGARGYTGELFF	TGCGCCAGCAGTGACCGGGGGGCGCGAGGTTACACCGGGGAGCTGTTTTTT